One sample yielded the 14 T cell receptor beta chains listed below, sequenced in a study of T cell responses to AZD1222 COVID-19 vaccine. Libraries were prepared by immunoSEQ multiplex PCR; TCRdb keeps only in-frame clonotypes and omits some of them. The table has 180,000 or so clones, 94% seen once. Source: peripheral blood, taken on day 0 of AZD1222 vaccination. The source is an adult in good health.

The J gene is TRBJ2-7, the V gene TRBV28; TRBD1 is a possible D gene (5 bases). The CDR3 loop spans 12 amino acids. Looked up from germline, CDR1 is MDHEN and CDR2 is SYDVKM. The germline V and J ends were trimmed by 8 bases and 7 bases, with 15 bases remaining between them. The CDR3, as DNA: TGTGCCAGCCTGGGATCTAAGGGGGAGCAGTACTTC. It yields the protein CASLGSKGEQYF. The full variable domain, its missing parts supplied by reference TRBV28 and TRBJ2-7, is DVKVTQSSRYLVKRTGEKVFLECVQDMDHENMFWYRQDPGLGLRLIYFSYDVKMKEKGDIPEGYSVSREKKERFSLILESASTNQTSMYLCASLGSKGEQYFGPGTRLTVT.

This clone was counted between two and nine times. The genes are TRBV18 and TRBJ1-2, with a weak D call TRBD1 (6 bases). The V and J ends lost 3 bases and 1 base respectively, with 9 bases between them. The CDR3 has 14 residues. Germline V CDR1 and CDR2: KGHSH, LQKENI. The DNA for the CDR3 is TGTGCCAGCTCACCTAACAGGGATAACTATGGCTACACCTTC. This encodes CASSPNRDNYGYTF.

The chain combines TRBV27 with TRBJ2-7; TRBD2 aligns across 13 bases. CDR1 and CDR2 (germline): MNHEY, SMNVEV (reference sequence). The CDR3 has 15 residues. The J segment lost 7 bases and the V segment lost 4 bases, leaving 7 bases of the junction unmatched. The CDR3 reads CASSSRLAGGGEQYF. DNA of the CDR3: TGTGCCAGCAGTTCGAGACTAGCGGGAGGAGGTGAGCAGTACTTC.

This chain uses TRBV5-6 with TRBJ2-3; 7 nucleotides line up with TRBD1. The CDR3 spans 17 residues. Looked up from germline, CDR1 is SGHDT and CDR2 is YYEEEE. V was clipped by 0 bases and J by 10 bases; unmatched bases: 17. DNA of the CDR3: TGTGCCAGCAGCTTGGGGACAGGTCCAAGGGGATTAGAAGCGCAGTATTTT. This gives the protein CASSLGTGPRGLEAQYF.

The gene calls are TRBV4-1 and TRBJ2-1; 7 bases match TRBD1. The V gene end was trimmed by 2 bases and the J gene end by 10 bases; junction bases not matched to a gene: 2. Germline V gene sequence: CDR1 MGHRA, CDR2 YSYEKL. CDR3 length: 12 residues. CDR3 in amino acids: CASSQPGQEQFF. CDR3 bases: TGCGCCAGCAGCCAACCGGGACAGGAGCAGTTCTTC.

The V gene is TRBV29-1, the J gene TRBJ1-1; D is unclear. V was trimmed by 0 bases and J by 1 base, leaving 18 bases between them. The CDR3 covers 17 residues. Germline V gives CDR1 SQVTM, CDR2 ANQGSEA. CDR3 bases: TGCAGCGTTGAAGATCGACGGGTTAAAGCGGAGAACACTGAAGCTTTCTTT. It encodes CSVEDRRVKAENTEAFF. Using reference TRBV29-1 and TRBJ1-1 for the parts outside the CDR3, the full variable domain is SAVISQKPSRDICQRGTSLTIQCQVDSQVTMMFWYRQQPGQSLTLIATANQGSEATYESGFVIDKFPISRPNLTFSTLTVSNMSPEDSSIYLCSVEDRRVKAENTEAFFGQGTRLTVV.

This clone is a singleton in its sample. V is TRBV4-2 and J is TRBJ2-3; 11 bases are a match to TRBD2. Germline V gene lookup returns CDR1 LGHNA and CDR2 YNFKEQ. The J segment lost 2 bases and the V segment lost 3 bases, leaving 1 base of the junction unmatched. This CDR3 comprises 15 residues. CDR3 residues: CASSQGLAVTDTQYF. CDR3 DNA sequence: TGTGCCAGCAGCCAGGGACTAGCGGTCACAGATACGCAGTATTTT.

This sequence joins TRBV19 and TRBJ2-5, with 7 positions matching TRBD1. Germline trimming cut 4 bases from V and 5 bases from J; bases unmatched to any gene: 13. The CDR3 runs 16 residues. The germline CDR1 and CDR2 sequences are LNHDA and SQIVND (reference sequence). CDR3 amino acids: CASSTPRQGRHETQYF. For the CDR3, the DNA is TGTGCCAGTAGTACCCCCCGACAGGGAAGGCACGAGACCCAGTACTTC.

CDR3 loop: CASSYSGSQETQYF. CDR3 nucleotide sequence: TGTGCCAGCAGTTACTCGGGCTCCCAAGAGACCCAGTACTTC. This chain links TRBV6-6 with TRBJ2-5; no clear D. The length of the CDR3 is 14 residues. Trimming took off 0 bases at V and 1 base at J, with 6 bases between the two ends. Germline CDR1 is MNHNY and CDR2 is SVGAGI (reference sequence).

The chain joins TRBV18 to TRBJ1-2; no firm D call. The CDR3 is 13 amino acids. CDR1 and CDR2 (germline): KGHSH, LQKENI. Trimming stripped 0 bases from V and 8 bases from J, with 10 bases between. The chain's CDR3 is CASSPPTPLGYTF. DNA for the CDR3: TGTGCCAGCTCACCACCGACACCTCTCGGCTACACCTTC.

The chain combines TRBV5-5 with TRBJ2-5; D uncertain. Germline CDR1 and CDR2: SGHKS and YYEKEE (reference sequence). The CDR3 length is 14 residues. Trimming shortened V by 6 bases and J by 4 bases, and 16 bases separated the two germline ends. DNA for the CDR3: TGTGCCAGCACCTTAAACGCGGAGCCAGAGACCCAGTACTTC. Its translation is CASTLNAEPETQYF. The entire variable domain, with the rest obtained from reference TRBV5-5 and TRBJ2-5, is as follows: DAGVTQSPTHLIKTRGQQVTLRCSPISGHKSVSWYQQVLGQGPQFIFQYYEKEERGRGNFPDRFSARQFPNYSSELNVNALLLGDSALYLCASTLNAEPETQYFGPGTRLLVL.

In this sample, this clone turned up many times. The chain recombines TRBV6-2 or TRBV6-3 with TRBJ2-7; 8 bases agree with TRBD2. Per the germline V gene, CDR1 is MNHEY and CDR2 is SVGEGT. Losses at the gene ends were 2 bases for V and 6 bases for J; bases not matched to a gene: 6. This CDR3 region has 14 residues. The CDR3 region has the DNA TGTGCCAGCAGTTACGAAGCGGGAGTAACCGAGCAGTACTTC. Its protein is CASSYEAGVTEQYF.

V gene TRBV10-1 combines with J gene TRBJ1-5, with D tentatively TRBD1 (5 bases). The CDR3 is 18 residues long. CDR1 WNHNN and CDR2 SYGVQD come from the germline V gene (reference sequence). The V end was cut by 8 bases, the J end by 3 bases, with 26 bases between. This CDR3 is CASLYIPGEGLHNQPQHF. The CDR3 region has the DNA TGCGCCAGCCTTTATATCCCCGGGGAGGGACTTCACAATCAGCCCCAGCATTTT.

V usage is TRBV5-4 and J usage is TRBJ2-3, with D perhaps TRBD1 (5 bases). From germline, CDR1 is SGHNT and CDR2 YYREEE (reference sequence). The CDR3 runs 12 residues. V was shortened by 4 bases and J by 6 bases, with 9 bases between the two germline ends. The CDR3 is CASSPGPDTQYF. The CDR3 DNA sequence: TGTGCCAGCAGCCCAGGGCCCGATACGCAGTATTTT.